This T cell receptor (beta chain) derives from a study of T cells in tuberculosis. The overall study: Sequenced TCRs come from CD1B-GMM tetramer-binding T cells.

A remark on this clone: Its antigen is undetermined.

The study, taken as a whole, reports: A GMM-specific repertoire classifier reached about 89% accuracy, AUROC 0.90.

Here immunoSEQ multiplex PCR was the method, and the copy in TCRdb shows in-frame clones only, minus some. The sample yields about 36,000 clones, roughly 93% seen once. CDR1 is SGHDT and CDR2 is YYEEEE in the germline V gene. Trimming removed 3 bases from V and 1 base from J; junction bases left unmatched: 4. The CDR3 sequence is 15 residues long. Source material: PBMCs. The chain employs TRBV5-6 and TRBJ2-3, with 8 nucleotides matching TRBD1. The TCR sequence derives from a donor between 5 and 29 years old with latent tuberculosis or without tuberculosis infection. DNA of the CDR3: TGTGCCAGCAGCTCCAGGGGGCGCGGCACAGATACGCAGTATTTT. Protein: CASSSRGRGTDTQYF.